This T cell receptor (beta chain) is drawn from a study of PD-L1 blockade in urothelial cancer. About the study: Between 0 and 3 chemotherapy regimens preceded treatment for each patient. Overall study results and limits: A below-median TCR clonality in blood before treatment predicted better survival. Tumor-associated TCR clones expanded more in blood at 3 weeks in patients with durable benefit.

Details on this clone: Its target is unknown.

Time point in this sample: pretreatment peripheral blood. Profiling relied on immunoSEQ multiplex PCR, and the TCRdb table lists in-frame clones only, not all of them. The sample lists approximately 71,000 clones, 84% occurring once. The CDR3 has 15 residues. Germline V gene sequence: CDR1 SGHRS, CDR2 YFSETQ. V shed 4 bases and J 0 bases; nucleotides not matched to a gene: 4. The chain links TRBV5-1 to TRBJ2-7; 10 bases are a match to TRBD1. The starting material was PBMCs, obtained around atezolizumab (anti-PD-L1) treatment. The sequence came from a woman in her seventies with urothelial cancer. CDR3 protein: CASSPRQGASYEQYF. CDR3 in DNA: TGCGCCAGCAGCCCTCGACAGGGGGCCTCCTACGAGCAGTACTTC.